Below are 27 T cell receptor beta chains sequenced from a single sample in a study of T cell changes during pregnancy in multiple sclerosis. The repertoire was sequenced with immunoSEQ multiplex PCR; TCRdb's copy has only in-frame clones and lacks some. Found here are about 130,000 clones, 90% to 98% of them singletons; the top ten hold about 0.42%. This sample comprised peripheral blood, obtained after pregnancy. These receptors were obtained from a female donor with multiple sclerosis, enrolled in a pregnancy study.

The chain links TRBV7-8 to TRBJ1-2, with 7 bases lining up with TRBD1. Germline values: CDR1 SGHVS, CDR2 FQNEAQ. The ends lost 5 bases at V and 2 bases at J; junction bases unmatched: 14. The CDR3 is 17 residues long. CDR3 region: CASSLVRDRRRNYGYTF. The CDR3 nucleotides are TGTGCCAGCAGCCTGGTACGGGACAGAAGAAGAAACTATGGCTACACCTTC.

The rearrangement joins TRBV7-9 to TRBJ2-5; the D gene is possibly TRBD2 (5 bases). The germline V gene encodes CDR1 SEHNR and CDR2 FQNEAQ (reference sequence). The V end was cut by 7 bases, the J end by 3 bases, with 15 bases between. The CDR3 is made up of 14 amino acids. CDR3 DNA sequence: TGTGCCAGCACCACACCGGGAACTAAAGAGACCCAGTACTTC. It is translated as CASTTPGTKETQYF.

The rearrangement joins TRBV21-1 to TRBJ2-2; the table names TRBD2, a call not compared with the DNA. TRBV21-1 is termed a pseudogene. This CDR3 is built from 17 residues. The CDR3 loop is CASSNGVSHPNTGELFF. Here the CDR3 DNA reads TGTGCCAGCAGCAACGGGGTCAGCCACCCGAACACCGGGGAGCTGTTTTTT.

This chain uses TRBV28 with TRBJ1-2; D is ambiguous. Germline CDR1 is MDHEN and CDR2 is SYDVKM. The CDR3 consists of 13 residues. V lost 6 bases, J lost 5 bases, and 13 bases lay in between. This CDR3 is CASRVHNAYGYTF. The DNA of the CDR3 is TGTGCCAGCAGGGTACATAACGCTTATGGCTACACCTTC.

This clone was picked up one time. The V call is TRBV5-6, the J call TRBJ2-5; TRBD1 agrees at 10 bases. The CDR3 has 15 amino acids. With V trimmed by 7 bases and J by 3 bases, 9 bases remained unmatched. Germline V gene data show CDR1 as SGHDT and CDR2 as YYEEEE. The CDR3 reads CASGRPGQGEETQYF. CDR3 DNA sequence: TGTGCCAGCGGACGACCAGGACAGGGGGAAGAGACCCAGTACTTC. Together with reference TRBV5-6 and TRBJ2-5, the CDR3 gives the full variable domain: DAGVTQSPTHLIKTRGQQVTLRCSPKSGHDTVSWYQQALGQGPQFIFQYYEEEERQRGNFPDRFSGHQFPNYSSELNVNALLLGDSALYLCASGRPGQGEETQYFGPGTRLLVL.

The chain employs TRBV11-3 and TRBJ1-3; a weak D match, TRBD1 (6 bases). Germline lookup yields CDR1 SGHNT and CDR2 YENEEA. The CDR3 has 14 amino acids. Trimming shortened V by 4 bases and J by 1 base, and 8 bases separated the two germline ends. The chain's CDR3 is CASSSGESGNTIYF. CDR3 in DNA: TGTGCCAGCAGCTCAGGGGAGTCTGGAAACACCATATATTTT.

The genes are TRBV11-2 and TRBJ1-5; 8 nucleotides line up with TRBD1. Germline values: CDR1 SGHAT, CDR2 FQNNGV. With 5 bases clipped from V and 5 bases from J, the junction kept 14 bases outside the gene matches. The CDR3 loop spans 17 amino acids. The CDR3, as DNA: TGTGCCAGCAGCCAAGGAACAGGGGGGGGCTCCTATCAGCCCCAGCATTTT. As protein: CASSQGTGGGSYQPQHF.

This clone appeared once. The chain combines TRBV28 with TRBJ1-2; no firm D call. V lost 8 bases and J lost 4, with 14 bases in between. The CDR3 runs to 13 residues. Germline CDR1 and CDR2: MDHEN and SYDVKM. For the CDR3, the DNA is TGTGCCAGCCGGGGATTTTTCTTCTATGGCTACACCTTC. Its translation: CASRGFFFYGYTF.

The chain links TRBV25-1 to TRBJ2-2; 10 bases are a match to TRBD1. The J segment lost 5 bases and the V segment lost 5 bases, leaving 5 bases of the junction unmatched. The length of the CDR3 is 15 residues. Per the germline V gene, CDR1 is MGHDK and CDR2 is SYGVNS. The CDR3 loop reads CASSWDRGKTGELFF. The CDR3 coding sequence is TGTGCCAGCAGTTGGGACAGGGGAAAGACCGGGGAGCTGTTTTTT.

The chain is built from TRBV7-6 and TRBJ2-7; 8 bases match TRBD1. V lost 2 bases to trimming and J lost 7 bases; unmatched junction nucleotides: 13. CDR1 is SGHVS and CDR2 is FNYEAQ in the germline V gene. The length of the CDR3 is 16 residues. CDR3 in amino acids: CASSLPTGAGPGEQYF. CDR3 bases: TGTGCCAGCAGCTTACCGACAGGGGCTGGGCCGGGAGAGCAGTACTTC.

The chain couples TRBV15 to TRBJ2-1, with 9 bases that match TRBD2. V shed 0 bases, J shed 5 bases, and the junction held 5 bases outside the gene matches. The CDR3 loop spans 16 amino acids. Germline V lookup: CDR1 LNHNV, CDR2 YYDKDF (reference sequence). In DNA, the CDR3 is TGTGCCACCAGCAGAGATCCGCTAGCGGGGAACAATGAGCAGTTCTTC. As protein: CATSRDPLAGNNEQFF.

The V gene is TRBV19, the J gene TRBJ2-3, with 8 positions matching TRBD2. Germline CDR1 and CDR2: LNHDA and SQIVND (reference sequence). The J segment lost 4 bases and the V segment lost 4 bases, leaving 10 bases of the junction unmatched. The CDR3 is 16 residues long. The CDR3 DNA sequence: TGTGCCAGTAGTAACCGCATAGCGGGACCCCCAGATACGCAGTATTTT. It encodes CASSNRIAGPPDTQYF.

This clone has only one observation. CDR3 DNA sequence: TGTGCCAGCAGCTTAGCGGGAATCCGTTACGAGCAGTACTTC. Translation: CASSLAGIRYEQYF. This chain joins TRBV13 and TRBJ2-7; possible D gene TRBD2, 5 bases. V lost 1 base, J lost 4 bases, and 11 bases lay in between. The CDR3 is 14 amino acids. Germline CDR1 reads PRHDT; CDR2 reads FYEKMQ (reference sequence).

The chain is built from TRBV7-9 and TRBJ2-1; TRBD2 matches at 7 bases. Germline V gives CDR1 SEHNR, CDR2 FQNEAQ (reference sequence). V was clipped by 2 bases and J by 0 bases; unmatched bases: 1. The CDR3 has 15 residues. The CDR3 coding sequence is TGTGCCAGCAGCTTAACGGGAGGCTCCTACAATGAGCAGTTCTTC. Its protein is CASSLTGGSYNEQFF.

J is TRBJ2-5 and V is TRBV28, with 7 bases identical to TRBD1. V trimming: 6 bases; J trimming: 5 bases; junction bases outside the gene matches: 6. Germline V gene lookup returns CDR1 MDHEN and CDR2 SYDVKM. CDR3 length: 13 residues. CDR3 in DNA: TGTGCCAGCAGGCAGGGGGTCGGGGAGACCCAGTACTTC. Translating it yields CASRQGVGETQYF. Drawing the rest from reference TRBV28 and TRBJ2-5, the complete variable domain is DVKVTQSSRYLVKRTGEKVFLECVQDMDHENMFWYRQDPGLGLRLIYFSYDVKMKEKGDIPEGYSVSREKKERFSLILESASTNQTSMYLCASRQGVGETQYFGPGTRLLVL.

V and J are TRBV27 and TRBJ1-5; maybe TRBD1 (6 bases). CDR1 and CDR2 (germline): MNHEY, SMNVEV (reference sequence). Trimming cost V 2 bases and J 5 bases, with 13 bases left between them. The CDR3 covers 15 residues. This CDR3 reads CASSLVLDSYQPQHF. Here the CDR3 DNA reads TGTGCCAGCAGTTTAGTTTTGGACAGTTATCAGCCCCAGCATTTT.

The genes are TRBV25-1 and TRBJ2-7; D not resolved. CDR3 length: 14 amino acids. The germline V and J ends were trimmed by 7 bases and 1 base, with 14 bases remaining between them. CDR1 is MGHDK, CDR2 SYGVNS, per germline. The CDR3 nucleotides are TGTGCCAGCACTAGTTCTGGCCCATCCTACGAGCAGTACTTC. Translation gives CASTSSGPSYEQYF.

V gene TRBV7-9 combines with J gene TRBJ2-1; D unresolved. The CDR3 has 8 amino acids. Per the germline V gene, CDR1 is SEHNR and CDR2 is FQNEAQ (reference sequence). V lost 10 bases and J lost 9, with 4 bases in between. Here the CDR3 DNA reads TGTGCCACCGGTGAGCAGTTCTTC. Translation: CATGEQFF.

The rearrangement links TRBV21-1 to TRBJ2-3; TRBD2, as called in the table, went unchecked against the DNA. TRBV21-1 is a listed pseudogene. The CDR3 is 18 amino acids. CDR3 loop: CASSEGAQRNSSTDTQYF. The CDR3, as DNA: TGTGCCAGCAGCGAGGGTGCGCAGCGGAACTCTAGCACAGATACGCAGTATTTT.

The V call is TRBV7-9, the J call TRBJ2-7, with TRBD2 identical over 13 bases. J lost 0 bases, V lost 5 bases, and 10 bases had no gene match. This CDR3 comprises 18 residues. CDR1 is SEHNR and CDR2 is FQNEAQ in the germline V gene (reference sequence). As DNA, the CDR3 is TGTGCCAGCAGCCCACTAGCGGGAGGGCCTCGGGGCTCCTACGAGCAGTACTTC. Its translation is CASSPLAGGPRGSYEQYF.

The chain links TRBV2 to TRBJ2-3; 12 bases fit TRBD2. V was clipped by 3 bases and J by 9 bases; unmatched bases: 4. Germline V gene lookup returns CDR1 SNHLY and CDR2 FYNNEI. The CDR3 runs to 14 residues. The DNA of the CDR3 is TGTGCCAGCAGTGAGACTAGCGGGAGTGGCACGCAGTATTTT. Translation: CASSETSGSGTQYF.

This clone was counted a single time. This rearrangement joins TRBV27 to TRBJ2-1, with 7 nucleotides matching TRBD1. The J segment lost 6 bases and the V segment lost 2 bases, leaving 4 bases of the junction unmatched. This CDR3 region has 14 residues. Germline lookup yields CDR1 MNHEY and CDR2 SMNVEV (reference sequence). The CDR3 reads CASSLRGQSNEQFF. For the CDR3, the DNA is TGTGCCAGCAGTTTAAGGGGACAGAGCAATGAGCAGTTCTTC.

The rearrangement uses TRBV7-2 and TRBJ2-3; the D gene is possibly TRBD2 (5 bases). In germline, CDR1 is SGHTA, CDR2 FQGNSA. This CDR3 spans 15 amino acids. The V gene lost 5 bases and the J gene lost 2 bases, with 14 bases spanning the gap. The CDR3 loop reads CASSPRATNTDTQYF. DNA for the CDR3: TGTGCCAGCAGCCCAAGGGCGACTAACACAGATACGCAGTATTTT.

This clone was seen just once. This sequence joins TRBV19 and TRBJ2-7; 8 bases fit TRBD1. V lost 4 bases to trimming and J lost 4 bases; unmatched junction nucleotides: 9. The CDR3 spans 15 residues. Germline values: CDR1 LNHDA, CDR2 SQIVND (reference sequence). CDR3 protein: CASSTFSGQGYEQYF. In DNA, the CDR3 is TGTGCCAGTAGTACGTTTTCCGGACAGGGTTACGAGCAGTACTTC.

This CDR3 is CAIRIDRGQTDTQYF. CDR3 coding DNA: TGTGCCATCAGGATCGACAGGGGCCAGACAGATACGCAGTATTTT. This chain joins TRBV10-3 and TRBJ2-3; the match to TRBD1 covers 8 bases. V dropped 6 bases and J dropped 3; count of bases not matched to a gene: 8. CDR3 length equals 15 residues. Germline CDR1 reads ENHRY; CDR2 reads SYGVKD.

CDR3 region: CASSPISEQYF. The CDR3 nucleotides are TGTGCCAGCAGTCCCATTAGCGAGCAGTACTTC. The genes are TRBV2 and TRBJ2-7; D is unresolved. Germline CDR1 is SNHLY and CDR2 is FYNNEI. V lost 5 bases to trimming and J lost 6 bases, with 8 bases between them. The CDR3 runs to 11 residues.

The V call is TRBV19, the J call TRBJ2-7; D might be TRBD2 (5 bases). The CDR3 sequence is 15 residues long. Germline V CDR1 and CDR2: LNHDA, SQIVND (reference sequence). V was shortened by 5 bases and J by 4 bases, with 18 bases between the two germline ends. The CDR3 sequence: CASSRNQPGGYEQYF. The CDR3 DNA reads TGTGCCAGTAGTCGCAACCAGCCTGGCGGGTACGAGCAGTACTTC.